The 29 T cell receptor beta chains listed next were all sequenced from one sample in a study of blood T cell repertoires in COVID-19. Clones were sequenced by immunoSEQ multiplex PCR, and TCRdb holds only the in-frame ones, with some missing. Among fewer than 450,000 clones listed, around 91% were seen once. Sequencing was performed on PBMCs or T cells enriched from blood (not recorded which). These receptors all stem from a young man who had recovered from COVID-19.

The CDR3 coding sequence is TGTGCCAGCAGTGAGGGCAGGGGAAACACTGAAGCTTTCTTT. Translation gives CASSEGRGNTEAFF. The rearrangement joins TRBV2 to TRBJ1-1, with D perhaps TRBD1 (6 bases). CDR3 length equals 14 residues. CDR1 is SNHLY, CDR2 FYNNEI, per germline. Trimming took off 3 bases at V and 2 bases at J, with 10 bases between the two ends. The entire variable domain, with the rest obtained from reference TRBV2 and TRBJ1-1, is as follows: EPEVTQTPSHQVTQMGQEVILRCVPISNHLYFYWYRQILGQKVEFLVSFYNNEISEKSEIFDDQFSVERPDGSNFTLKIRSTKLEDSAMYFCASSEGRGNTEAFFGQGTRLTVV.

The rearrangement links TRBV7-6 to TRBJ2-7; D call uncertain. Germline loops: CDR1 SGHVS, CDR2 FNYEAQ. The CDR3 has 15 amino acids. Trimming shortened V by 5 bases and J by 3 bases, and 17 bases separated the two germline ends. CDR3 sequence reads: CASSPYSLPLYEQYF. The CDR3 nucleotides read TGTGCCAGCAGCCCCTACAGTCTTCCGCTCTACGAGCAGTACTTC.

The J gene is TRBJ1-2, the V gene TRBV5-1; a possible D gene is TRBD1 (5 bases). V was clipped by 4 bases and J by 7 bases, with 17 bases between them. The germline gives CDR1 SGHRS, CDR2 YFSETQ. This CDR3 is built from 14 residues. CDR3 coding DNA: TGCGCCAGCAGCCCAGGGACGGCGGGGGGTGGCTACACCTTC. Translated: CASSPGTAGGGYTF.

This clone was seen only a few times. J is TRBJ2-4 and V is TRBV4-1; possible D gene TRBD1, 7 bases. The CDR3 contains 14 residues. Germline CDR1 and CDR2: MGHRA and YSYEKL. The V end was cut by 4 bases, the J end by 8 bases, with 15 bases between. The DNA for the CDR3 is TGCGCCAGCAGCCGAGACAGGGCGGGATACATTCAGTACTTC. Amino acid sequence: CASSRDRAGYIQYF.

The chain uses TRBV11-2 and TRBJ1-2, with a weak D call TRBD1 (6 bases). The CDR3 has 12 residues. Germline CDR1 reads SGHAT; CDR2 reads FQNNGV. The V gene lost 5 bases and the J gene lost 8 bases, with 12 bases spanning the gap. CDR3 loop: CASSTNREGYTF. CDR3 bases: TGTGCCAGCAGCACCAACAGGGAGGGCTACACCTTC.

Of note for this clone: This specimen includes other DNA sequences encoding the same CDR3. The rearrangement links TRBV5-4 to TRBJ2-3; 10 bases match TRBD1. The CDR3 is 15 amino acids. Germline CDR1 and CDR2: SGHNT and YYREEE (reference sequence). Losses at the gene ends were 0 bases for V and 4 bases for J; bases not matched to a gene: 2. CDR3 in amino acids: CASSLGGQGADTQYF. The DNA for the CDR3 is TGTGCCAGCAGCTTGGGTGGACAGGGGGCAGATACGCAGTATTTT.

This chain joins TRBV27 and TRBJ2-5; maybe TRBD1 (6 bases). The germline V and J ends were trimmed by 3 bases and 3 bases, with 8 bases remaining between them. In germline, CDR1 is MNHEY, CDR2 SMNVEV (reference sequence). CDR3 length: 13 residues. CDR3 in DNA: TGTGCCAGCAGTTTTTCAGGGGAAGAGACCCAGTACTTC. This sequence encodes CASSFSGEETQYF.

J is TRBJ2-7 and V is TRBV6-5, with a possible D match to TRBD1 (5 bases). Germline V gene data show CDR1 as MNHEY and CDR2 as SVGAGI. This CDR3 spans 12 amino acids. Trimming took off 6 bases at V and 9 bases at J, with 15 bases between the two ends. The CDR3 loop is CASRGDSRAQYF. DNA of the CDR3: TGTGCCAGCAGAGGCGACAGCCGGGCGCAGTACTTC.

V gene TRBV6-1 combines with J gene TRBJ2-5; TRBD2 matches at 8 bases. The germline V gene has CDR1 MNHNS and CDR2 SASEGT. This CDR3 contains 16 residues. The J segment lost 4 bases and the V segment lost 3 bases, leaving 10 bases of the junction unmatched. Here the CDR3 DNA reads TGTGCCAGCAGTGAGTGGGTCGGGGGGGCCCGAGAGACCCAGTACTTC. This codes for CASSEWVGGARETQYF.

The genes are TRBV27 and TRBJ1-1; TRBD1 is a possible D gene (5 bases). V dropped 6 bases and J dropped 4 bases, with 6 bases sitting between them. The germline V gene encodes CDR1 MNHEY and CDR2 SMNVEV (reference sequence). The CDR3 contains 11 residues. The CDR3 sequence is CASRDTTEAFF. DNA of the CDR3: TGTGCCAGCAGGGACACCACTGAAGCTTTCTTT.

The chain uses TRBV15 and TRBJ1-2; a possible D gene is TRBD1 (6 bases). Germline assignment: CDR1 LNHNV and CDR2 YYDKDF (reference sequence). The CDR3 is 15 amino acids. V was trimmed by 1 base and J by 4 bases, leaving 13 bases between them. The DNA of the CDR3 is TGTGCCACCAGCAGAGGAGGGGGAGGGGTCTATGGCTACACCTTC. Encoded protein: CATSRGGGGVYGYTF.

The CDR3 reads CASSQEGDEQFF. For the CDR3, the DNA is TGTGCCAGCAGCCAAGAGGGGGATGAGCAGTTCTTC. V and J are TRBV2 and TRBJ2-1; tentative D call: TRBD1 (6 bases). The CDR3 length is 12 residues. Germline V gene sequence: CDR1 SNHLY, CDR2 FYNNEI. The V and J ends lost 6 bases and 8 bases respectively, with 11 bases between them.

The V and J genes are TRBV5-6 and TRBJ2-7; D is uncertain. Germline CDR1 is SGHDT and CDR2 is YYEEEE. The CDR3 loop spans 15 amino acids. Trimming removed 0 bases at V and 0 bases at J, with 10 bases between. CDR3 region: CASSLGGPSSYEQYF. The CDR3 region has the DNA TGTGCCAGCAGCTTGGGCGGCCCCAGCTCCTACGAGCAGTACTTC.

The V call is TRBV19, the J call TRBJ2-3; TRBD2 might be the D (5 bases). Germline CDR1 and CDR2: LNHDA and SQIVND (reference sequence). With 3 bases removed from V and 2 bases from J, the gap between germline ends came to 12 bases. This CDR3 is built from 15 residues. The DNA of the CDR3 is TGTGCCAGTAGTATCTCGGGAAGAGACACAGATACGCAGTATTTT. Encoded protein: CASSISGRDTDTQYF.

The J gene is TRBJ2-3, the V gene TRBV19; D is uncertain. Germline lookup yields CDR1 LNHDA and CDR2 SQIVND (reference sequence). Trimming cost V 8 bases and J 3 bases, with 6 bases left between them. The CDR3 has 11 amino acids. CDR3 protein: CASGQTDTQYF. The DNA for the CDR3 is TGTGCCAGTGGCCAGACAGATACGCAGTATTTT.

The chain uses TRBV16 and TRBJ2-2; no firm D call. The CDR3 is 15 amino acids. Trimming removed 0 bases at V and 1 base at J, with 6 bases between. Germline V gene lookup returns CDR1 KGHSY and CDR2 FQNENV. The CDR3 nucleotides read TGTGCCAGCAGCCAATCGCCGGGGAACACCGGGGAGCTGTTTTTT. It translates to CASSQSPGNTGELFF. Based on the CDR3 plus reference TRBV16 and TRBJ2-2, the full variable domain is GEEVAQTPKHLVRGEGQKAKLYCAPIKGHSYVFWYQQVLKNEFKFLISFQNENVFDETGMPKERFSAKCLPNSPCSLEIQATKLEDSAVYFCASSQSPGNTGELFFGEGSRLTVL.

The chain combines TRBV28 with TRBJ2-4, with 8 positions matching TRBD2. Per germline, CDR1 MDHEN and CDR2 SYDVKM. Trimming at V came to 7 bases and at J to 0 bases, leaving 14 bases not matched to a gene. The CDR3 consists of 18 residues. CDR3 sequence: CASNFREGRILAKNIQYF. CDR3 coding DNA: TGTGCCAGCAATTTCCGGGAGGGCCGAATTCTAGCCAAAAACATTCAGTACTTC.

The CDR3 sequence is CASTPTGGWSQPQHF. DNA of the CDR3: TGTGCCAGTACCCCGACAGGGGGTTGGAGCCAGCCCCAGCATTTT. The chain has TRBV19 and TRBJ1-5; 9 bases align to TRBD1. V lost 7 bases and J lost 7; bases outside the gene matches: 11. The CDR3 is 15 residues long. CDR1 is LNHDA and CDR2 is SQIVND in the germline V gene (reference sequence).

The J gene is TRBJ1-6, the V gene TRBV27; 7 positions match TRBD1. Germline CDR1 is MNHEY and CDR2 is SMNVEV (reference sequence). The V segment lost 4 bases and the J segment 9 bases; nucleotides outside the gene matches: 12. The CDR3 is 16 residues long. This CDR3 is CASSSPRQGSPSPLHF. CDR3 DNA: TGTGCCAGCAGTTCCCCCCGACAGGGCTCCCCTTCACCCCTCCACTTT.

The rearrangement links TRBV18 to TRBJ1-3; 7 nucleotides agree with TRBD1. The CDR3 is 15 residues long. The ends lost 0 bases at V and 4 bases at J; junction bases unmatched: 3. In germline, CDR1 is KGHSH, CDR2 LQKENI. CDR3 protein: CASSPPTGQGNTIYF. The CDR3 DNA sequence: TGTGCCAGCTCACCACCGACAGGGCAAGGAAACACCATATATTTT. Full variable domain (rest looked up from reference TRBV18 and TRBJ1-3): NAGVMQNPRHLVRRRGQEARLRCSPMKGHSHVYWYRQLPEEGLKFMVYLQKENIIDESGMPKERFSAEFPKEGPSILRIQQVVRGDSAAYFCASSPPTGQGNTIYFGEGSWLTVV.

This chain connects TRBV19 to TRBJ2-2, with 12 positions matching TRBD1. Trimming at V came to 3 bases and at J to 5 bases, leaving 7 bases not matched to a gene. From germline, CDR1 is LNHDA and CDR2 SQIVND (reference sequence). The CDR3 has 17 residues. This chain's CDR3 is CASSIVWDRGRTGELFF. CDR3 DNA: TGTGCCAGTAGTATCGTTTGGGACAGGGGGCGAACCGGGGAGCTGTTTTTT.

V and J are TRBV27 and TRBJ1-2, with D possibly matching TRBD1 (5 bases). This CDR3 has 12 amino acids. Germline V lookup: CDR1 MNHEY, CDR2 SMNVEV (reference sequence). V dropped 8 bases and J dropped 5 bases, with 12 bases sitting between them. The chain's CDR3 is CASRTQGYGYTF. In nucleotides, the CDR3 is TGTGCCAGCCGAACCCAGGGATATGGCTACACCTTC.

This rearrangement joins TRBV15 to TRBJ1-4, with D perhaps matching TRBD1 (5 bases). V was shortened by 7 bases and J by 4 bases, with 13 bases between the two germline ends. CDR3 length equals 14 residues. The germline CDR1 and CDR2 sequences are LNHNV and YYDKDF (reference sequence). The CDR3 loop is CATTSGGNNEKLFF. In DNA form, the CDR3 reads TGTGCCACCACCAGTGGGGGGAATAATGAAAAACTGTTTTTT.

DNA of the CDR3: TGTGCCACCAGCAGAGAGGCAGGGACTAATCAGCCCCAGCATTTT. Translating it yields CATSREAGTNQPQHF. The rearrangement links TRBV15 to TRBJ1-5; tentative D call: TRBD1 (5 bases). This CDR3 region has 15 residues. Germline assignment: CDR1 LNHNV and CDR2 YYDKDF (reference sequence). The ends were cut back, 0 bases at V and 4 bases at J, with 10 bases in the middle.

The count of this clone is one. The gene calls are TRBV5-1 and TRBJ1-6; 9 positions match TRBD1. The CDR3 covers 14 residues. Per germline, CDR1 SGHRS and CDR2 YFSETQ. With 0 bases clipped from V and 8 bases from J, the junction kept 0 bases outside the gene matches. Here the CDR3 reads CASSLGTGDSPLHF. The DNA for the CDR3 is TGCGCCAGCAGCTTGGGGACAGGGGATTCACCCCTCCACTTT.

The genes are TRBV15 and TRBJ2-1; 16 bases match TRBD2. V dropped 4 bases and J dropped 13; count of bases not matched to a gene: 7. The CDR3 contains 15 residues. CDR1 and CDR2 from the germline V gene are LNHNV and YYDKDF (reference sequence). The CDR3 reads CATSTPGLAGGEQFF. The CDR3 bases are TGTGCCACCAGCACCCCGGGACTAGCGGGAGGGGAACAGTTCTTC.

This chain links TRBV2 with TRBJ1-2; no definite D call. V dropped 4 bases and J dropped 6 bases, with 24 bases sitting between them. The germline CDR1 and CDR2 sequences are SNHLY and FYNNEI. This CDR3 spans 17 amino acids. For the CDR3, the DNA is TGTGCCAGCAGTGGTGGAAGTGAGGTCCGAAAGTTTGATGGCTACACCTTC. It codes for CASSGGSEVRKFDGYTF.

The V and J genes are TRBV6-5 and TRBJ1-2; D is ambiguous. V lost 0 bases, J lost 2 bases, and 7 bases lay in between. In germline, CDR1 is MNHEY, CDR2 SVGAGI. The CDR3 is 14 residues long. CDR3 in DNA: TGTGCCAGCAGTTACTCGAACAGAAACTATGGCTACACCTTC. It specifies CASSYSNRNYGYTF.

This chain joins TRBV12-3 or TRBV12-4 and TRBJ1-5; D unclear. Trimming took 5 bases from V and 0 from J, leaving 5 bases between them. The CDR3 totals 13 residues. CDR3 in DNA: TGTGCCAGCAGTGACAATAGCAATCAGCCCCAGCATTTT. Translating it yields CASSDNSNQPQHF.